Listed below are T cell receptor beta chains from one sample, sequenced in a study of control samples from healthy donors and cancer patients. Assay used: immunoSEQ multiplex PCR; TCRdb lists only in-frame clones, some missing. The sample carries 75,000 to 100,000 clones, roughly 89% recorded once. Material: blood. Receptors originate from a human donor in good health. The donor label of this sample is uncertain. Both conserved end residues are part of each CDR3. A D gene is named only where the DNA matches it firmly. Size values are once, few and many counts, or a class for expanded clones, and some rows have none.

V gene,clone size,J gene,D gene,CDR3 DNA,CDR3 protein
TRBV29-1,.,TRBJ2-2,TRBD2,TGCAGCGTTACTCGCGGGGGGGTAGGCACCGGGGAGCTGTTTTTT,CSVTRGGVGTGELFF
TRBV30,.,TRBJ2-1,TRBD2,TGTGCCTGGAGTCGGAACTGGCATAGCGGGGGGAGCTCCTACAATGAGCAGTTCTTC,CAWSRNWHSGGSSYNEQFF
TRBV20-1,.,TRBJ1-1,.,TGCAGTGCTAGTCAGCGGGTGGGGGAGATCTTT,CSASQRVGEIF
TRBV13,once,TRBJ1-1,.,TGTGCCAGCAGCCGTCGGGCCCCCAACACTGAAGCTTTCTTT,CASSRRAPNTEAFF
TRBV6-5,.,TRBJ1-1,TRBD1,TGTGCCAGCAGTTCCCGGCGGGACAGGAACACTGAAGCTTTCTTT,CASSSRRDRNTEAFF
TRBV2,.,TRBJ1-5,.,TGTGCCAGCAGTGACTTCCGGCGGGGGGTAAGTCAGCCCCAGCATTTT,CASSDFRRGVSQPQHF
TRBV7-2,.,TRBJ1-1,.,TGTGCCAGCAGCTTAGAGGGGGGAAACACTGAAGCTTTCTTT,CASSLEGGNTEAFF
TRBV11-2,.,TRBJ2-1,.,TGTGCCAGCAGCTTAGGGAGGGCAGGTCACAATGAGCAGTTCTTC,CASSLGRAGHNEQFF
TRBV6-6,.,TRBJ1-2,.,TGTGCCAGCAGTTACAATGGGGGGGATGGCTACACCTTC,CASSYNGGDGYTF
TRBV5-4,once,TRBJ2-7,.,TGTGCCAGCAGGGCAAGTGCAGGGTCTTTCTACGAGCAGTACTTC,CASRASAGSFYEQYF
TRBV12-1,.,TRBJ2-1,.,TGTGCCAGCAGCTTTGCGGGCGACAATGAGCAGTTCTTC,CASSFAGDNEQFF
TRBV9,.,TRBJ2-1,.,TGTGCCAGCAGCGTAGCAGGGACCCATGAGCAGTTCTTC,CASSVAGTHEQFF
TRBV9,.,TRBJ2-2,.,TGTGCCAGCAGCGTAGCAGGGACCGGGGAGCTGTTTTTT,CASSVAGTGELFF
TRBV2,.,TRBJ1-6,.,TGTGCCAGCAGTGAAGCGCAGGGGAATTCACCCCTCCACTTT,CASSEAQGNSPLHF
TRBV7-8,.,TRBJ2-1,.,TGTGCCAGCGAGCAGGCCGACAATGAGCAGTTCTTC,CASEQADNEQFF
TRBV19,.,TRBJ1-2,TRBD1,TGTGCCAGTAGACCCGTACCGGGACAGGGAAACTATGGCTACACCTTC,CASRPVPGQGNYGYTF
TRBV4-3,.,TRBJ1-3,.,TGCGCCAGCAGCCAAGATATGGGAAACACCATATATTTT,CASSQDMGNTIYF
TRBV5-6,.,TRBJ2-1,.,TGTGCCAGCAGCTTGCTTGGCAGGGAGGCCAATGAGCAGTTCTTC,CASSLLGREANEQFF
TRBV5-6,once,TRBJ2-5,TRBD1,TGTGCCAGCAGCTTGGTCGTGGGGACAGGTAGACTTCAAGAGACCCAGTACTTC,CASSLVVGTGRLQETQYF
TRBV27,once,TRBJ2-6,TRBD1,TGTGCCAGCAGCGGGAGTTGGCCGGGACAGGTCTCTGGGGCCAACGTCCTGACTTTC,CASSGSWPGQVSGANVLTF
TRBV2,.,TRBJ2-2,.,TGTGCCAGCGCTTGCCCCCGGGACAACGAACACCGGGGAGCTGTTTTT,CASACPRDNEHRGAVF
TRBV5-1,once,TRBJ2-1,TRBD1,TGCGCCAGCAGCTTGGCCGGGACAGGGGATCGGTTCTTC,CASSLAGTGDRFF
TRBV11-2,.,TRBJ1-2,.,TGTGCCAGCAGCTTGGAGGGGGGGACCGCTAACTATGGCTACACCTTC,CASSLEGGTANYGYTF
TRBV5-6,.,TRBJ1-4,TRBD1,TGTGCCAGCAGCGCGGACAGGGCAGCTAATGAAAAACTGTTTTTT,CASSADRAANEKLFF
TRBV2,.,TRBJ2-1,.,TGTGCCAGCAGTACTAAACGGGACCACAATGAGCAGTTCTTC,CASSTKRDHNEQFF
TRBV7-9,.,TRBJ1-1,.,TGTGCCAGCAGCTTAGAGGGGGGGACTGAAGCTTTCTTT,CASSLEGGTEAFF
TRBV12-5,.,TRBJ1-1,.,TGTGCTAGTGGTTTCGCGGGGGATAGGGACACTGAAGCTTTCTTT,CASGFAGDRDTEAFF
TRBV6-4,few,TRBJ2-1,.,TGTGCCAGCAGTGACTCGTCCGATGGGCCGGGGGAGCAGTTCTTC,CASSDSSDGPGEQFF
TRBV24-1,once,TRBJ2-4,.,TGTGCCACCAGTGACTCCGTGAGGGGGGACATTCAGTACTTC,CATSDSVRGDIQYF
TRBV15,.,TRBJ1-2,.,TGTGCCACCAGCAGGGCCGAGGGCTCTGGCTACACCTTC,CATSRAEGSGYTF
TRBV27,.,TRBJ2-1,.,TGTGCCAGCAGTTTTGGAACAAACTCCTACAATGAGCAGTTCTTC,CASSFGTNSYNEQFF
TRBV6-5,.,TRBJ1-6,.,TGTGCCAGCATGCCTTCCTATAATTCACCCCTCCACTTT,CASMPSYNSPLHF
TRBV9,.,TRBJ1-2,TRBD1,TGTGCCAGCCAGGGACAGGGCTTCTATGGCTACACCTTC,CASQGQGFYGYTF
TRBV15,.,TRBJ1-3,TRBD1,TGTGCCACCAGTAAACAGGGGCCTTACTCTGGAAACACCATATATTTT,CATSKQGPYSGNTIYF
TRBV5-5,few,TRBJ2-6,.,TGTGCCAGCAGCTTATCCGGCGGGGCTGGGGCCAACGTCCTGACTTTC,CASSLSGGAGANVLTF
TRBV5-4,.,TRBJ2-2,.,TGTGCCAGCAGCCCTGGGACCTCGACCGGCACCGGGGAGCTGTTTTTT,CASSPGTSTGTGELFF
TRBV7-8,.,TRBJ1-1,.,TGTGCCAGCAGCCCCCCGACCGATGATGAAGCTTTCTTT,CASSPPTDDEAFF
TRBV7-6,.,TRBJ2-2,TRBD2,TGTGCCAGCAGCTTAGGCTTAGGGGCTAGCGGGGGTACGAACACCGGGGAGCTGTTTTTT,CASSLGLGASGGTNTGELFF
TRBV6-4,few,TRBJ2-3,TRBD2,TGTGCCAGCAGTGCTAGCGGGGGGGCCCCAGATACGCAGTATTTT,CASSASGGAPDTQYF
TRBV5-4,.,TRBJ1-1,.,TGTGCCAGCAGCCCATCCGCACGCGGGGCGAGAGGCACTGAAGCTTTCTTT,CASSPSARGARGTEAFF
TRBV10-3,.,TRBJ1-2,.,TGTGCCATCAGTGAGTCCGACTATGGCTACACCTTC,CAISESDYGYTF
TRBV6-5,.,TRBJ2-1,.,TGTGCCAGCAGTTACGGTCTCAGCGGCAATGAGCAGTTCTTC,CASSYGLSGNEQFF
TRBV19,.,TRBJ1-3,TRBD1,TGTGCCAGTAGTATTCAGGGGGCTATCGGAAACACCATATATTTT,CASSIQGAIGNTIYF
TRBV11-1,.,TRBJ1-2,.,TGTGCCAGCAGCTTAGAATCAGGCTATGGCTACACCTTC,CASSLESGYGYTF
TRBV5-5,.,TRBJ1-2,.,TGTGCCAGCAGCTTGTCGACAGCGAACTATGGCTACACCTTC,CASSLSTANYGYTF
TRBV29-1,.,TRBJ1-2,.,TGCAGCGTTGTAGGGGGGAACTATGGCTACACCTTC,CSVVGGNYGYTF
TRBV9,.,TRBJ2-1,.,TGTGCCAGCAGCGAGGTTGGGAATGAGCAGTTCTTC,CASSEVGNEQFF
TRBV6-1,.,TRBJ1-1,.,TGTGCCAGCAGTGAAGGAAGGAACACTGAAGCTTTCTTT,CASSEGRNTEAFF
TRBV29-1,.,TRBJ1-5,TRBD1,TGCAGCGTTTCCGAACAGGGGGTCGATCAGCCCCAGCATTTT,CSVSEQGVDQPQHF
TRBV10-3,.,TRBJ2-3,.,TGTGCCATCAGTGAGTCTCGGGGGGCTATAGATACGCAGTATTTT,CAISESRGAIDTQYF
TRBV18,.,TRBJ1-2,.,TGTGCCAGCTCACCAGGTGGCGGGGTACAGAATGGCTACACCTTC,CASSPGGGVQNGYTF
TRBV28,.,TRBJ1-1,TRBD1,TGTGCCAGCAGCAACCGACAGGGGGGGGCTTTCTTT,CASSNRQGGAFF
TRBV5-1,.,TRBJ2-3,.,TGCGCCAGCAGAGGGTATTCAGATACGCAGTATTTT,CASRGYSDTQYF
TRBV3-1/TRBV3-2,.,TRBJ1-1,.,TGTGCCAGCAGAGACACCTATGGCGGGAACACTGAAGCTTTCTTT,CASRDTYGGNTEAFF